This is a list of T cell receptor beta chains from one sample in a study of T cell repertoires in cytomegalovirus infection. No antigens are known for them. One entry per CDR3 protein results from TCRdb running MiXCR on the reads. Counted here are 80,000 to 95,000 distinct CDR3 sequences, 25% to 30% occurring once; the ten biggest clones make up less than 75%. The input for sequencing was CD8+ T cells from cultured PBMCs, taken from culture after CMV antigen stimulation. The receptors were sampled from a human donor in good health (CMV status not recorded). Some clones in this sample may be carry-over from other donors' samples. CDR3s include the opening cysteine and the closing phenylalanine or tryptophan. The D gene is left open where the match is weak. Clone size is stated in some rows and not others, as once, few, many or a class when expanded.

CDR3 protein: CASSLSPALLEQYF; CDR3 DNA: TGTGCCAGCAGTTTAAGTCCAGCACTACTAGAGCAGTACTTC; V gene: TRBV28; J gene: TRBJ2-7; D gene: -; clone size: few
CDR3 protein: CASSAGIAGGSYEQYF; CDR3 DNA: TGTGCCAGCAGCGCAGGGATAGCAGGGGGTTCCTACGAGCAGTACTTC; V gene: TRBV14; J gene: TRBJ2-7; D gene: TRBD1; clone size: few
CDR3 protein: CASSPGTPGTQYF; CDR3 DNA: TGTGCCAGCAGCCCAGGGACCCCGGGGACCCAGTACTTC; V gene: TRBV7-6; J gene: TRBJ2-5; D gene: -; clone size: -
CDR3 protein: CASSPGGGEQFF; CDR3 DNA: TGTGCCAGTTCTCCGGGGGGTGGTGAGCAGTTCTTC; V gene: TRBV12-3/TRBV12-4; J gene: TRBJ2-1; D gene: TRBD2; clone size: many
CDR3 protein: CASSPSWMGELFF; CDR3 DNA: TGTGCCAGCAGCCCCTCATGGATGGGGGAGCTGTTTTTT; V gene: TRBV7-2; J gene: TRBJ2-2; D gene: -; clone size: -
CDR3 protein: CASSFTGGLYYGYTF; CDR3 DNA: TGTGCCAGCAGTTTCACGGGGGGCTTGTACTATGGCTACACCTTC; V gene: TRBV12-3/TRBV12-4; J gene: TRBJ1-2; D gene: -; clone size: few
CDR3 protein: CASSIDWQGSGYTF; CDR3 DNA: TGTGCCAGTAGTATAGACTGGCAGGGAAGCGGCTACACCTTC; V gene: TRBV19; J gene: TRBJ1-2; D gene: -; clone size: many
CDR3 protein: CAISESPPSYEQYF; CDR3 DNA: TGTGCCATCAGTGAGTCCCCTCCTTCCTACGAGCAGTACTTC; V gene: TRBV10-3; J gene: TRBJ2-7; D gene: -; clone size: -
CDR3 protein: CAWSGLGNYGYTF; CDR3 DNA: TGTGCCTGGAGTGGACTGGGGAACTATGGCTACACCTTC; V gene: TRBV30; J gene: TRBJ1-2; D gene: -; clone size: -
CDR3 protein: CASLGGTEAFF; CDR3 DNA: TGTGCCAGCCTCGGTGGCACTGAAGCTTTCTTT; V gene: TRBV6-5; J gene: TRBJ1-1; D gene: -; clone size: -
CDR3 protein: CASSPGGVNEKLFF; CDR3 DNA: TGTGCCAGCAGCCCCGGGGGGGTTAATGAAAAACTGTTTTTT; V gene: TRBV12-3/TRBV12-4; J gene: TRBJ1-4; D gene: -; clone size: -
CDR3 protein: CASSQDSTGTQFF; CDR3 DNA: TGCGCCAGCAGCCAGGATTCGACCGGGACCCAGTTCTTC; V gene: TRBV4-1; J gene: TRBJ2-1; D gene: -; clone size: -
CDR3 protein: CAISGSETINTGELFF; CDR3 DNA: TGTGCCATCAGTGGATCAGAGACTATTAACACCGGGGAGCTGTTTTTT; V gene: TRBV10-3; J gene: TRBJ2-2; D gene: -; clone size: few
CDR3 protein: CASRDRGLGNEQFF; CDR3 DNA: TGTGCCAGCAGAGACAGGGGACTCGGCAATGAGCAGTTCTTC; V gene: TRBV6-8; J gene: TRBJ2-1; D gene: TRBD1; clone size: -
CDR3 protein: CASSQERTGSYGYTF; CDR3 DNA: TGTGCCAGCAGCCAAGAGCGGACAGGGAGCTATGGCTACACCTTC; V gene: TRBV4-2; J gene: TRBJ1-2; D gene: TRBD1; clone size: -
CDR3 protein: CASSELQGAEQFF; CDR3 DNA: TGTGCCAGCAGCGAACTACAGGGGGCTGAGCAGTTCTTC; V gene: TRBV7-8; J gene: TRBJ2-1; D gene: TRBD1; clone size: few
CDR3 protein: CASSHTEGAEAFF; CDR3 DNA: TGTGCCAGCAGCCACACCGAGGGCGCTGAAGCTTTCTTT; V gene: TRBV7-6; J gene: TRBJ1-1; D gene: -; clone size: -
CDR3 protein: CASSLQGSAYTDTQYF; CDR3 DNA: TGTGCCAGCAGTTTACAGGGAAGCGCCTACACAGATACGCAGTATTTT; V gene: TRBV28; J gene: TRBJ2-3; D gene: -; clone size: -
CDR3 protein: CATSRGGAGGYTF; CDR3 DNA: TGTGCCACCAGCAGAGGAGGGGCTGGTGGCTACACCTTC; V gene: TRBV15; J gene: TRBJ1-2; D gene: -; clone size: few
CDR3 protein: CASSLTGTTKTGELFF; CDR3 DNA: TGTGCCAGCAGCTTAACAGGGACTACCAAGACCGGGGAGCTGTTTTTT; V gene: TRBV7-2; J gene: TRBJ2-2; D gene: -; clone size: many
CDR3 protein: CATSVGSYGYTF; CDR3 DNA: TGTGCCACCAGTGTTGGGTCCTATGGCTACACCTTC; V gene: TRBV24-1; J gene: TRBJ1-2; D gene: -; clone size: few
CDR3 protein: CASSLGGGPQPQHF; CDR3 DNA: TGTGCCAGCAGTTTGGGCGGGGGGCCTCAGCCCCAGCATTTT; V gene: TRBV12-3/TRBV12-4; J gene: TRBJ1-5; D gene: -; clone size: many
CDR3 protein: CASSWDGAPLSTDTQYF; CDR3 DNA: TGTGCCAGCAGTTGGGATGGGGCCCCCCTTAGCACAGATACGCAGTATTTT; V gene: TRBV28; J gene: TRBJ2-3; D gene: -; clone size: few
CDR3 protein: CASSLSWTGGYGYTF; CDR3 DNA: TGTGCCAGCAGTTTATCCTGGACAGGGGGCTATGGCTACACCTTC; V gene: TRBV28; J gene: TRBJ1-2; D gene: TRBD1; clone size: -
CDR3 protein: CAVSPSGQSVSTEAFF; CDR3 DNA: TGTGCCGTTAGCCCTTCGGGACAGTCGGTAAGCACTGAAGCTTTCTTT; V gene: TRBV19; J gene: TRBJ1-1; D gene: TRBD1; clone size: few
CDR3 protein: CAISEGPTNSPLHF; CDR3 DNA: TGTGCCATCAGTGAAGGGCCCACGAATTCACCCCTCCACTTT; V gene: TRBV10-3; J gene: TRBJ1-6; D gene: -; clone size: few
CDR3 protein: CAILTLDRASSYNEQFF; CDR3 DNA: TGTGCCATCCTTACTCTGGATAGGGCGAGCTCCTACAATGAGCAGTTCTTC; V gene: TRBV12-3/TRBV12-4; J gene: TRBJ2-1; D gene: -; clone size: many
CDR3 protein: CASSLFPEAFF; CDR3 DNA: TGTGCCAGCAGCTTGTTCCCCGAAGCTTTCTTT; V gene: TRBV7-6; J gene: TRBJ1-1; D gene: -; clone size: few
CDR3 protein: CSVEDLDEGRNYGYTF; CDR3 DNA: TGCAGCGTTGAAGATCTTGACGAGGGTAGGAACTATGGCTACACCTTC; V gene: TRBV29-1; J gene: TRBJ1-2; D gene: -; clone size: -
CDR3 protein: CASSQGPQGRGDQPQHF; CDR3 DNA: TGCGCCAGCAGCCAAGGACCACAGGGACGAGGGGATCAGCCCCAGCATTTT; V gene: TRBV4-1; J gene: TRBJ1-5; D gene: -; clone size: -
CDR3 protein: CSASGQGNSYEQYF; CDR3 DNA: TGCAGTGCTTCGGGACAGGGAAATTCCTACGAGCAGTACTTC; V gene: TRBV20-1; J gene: TRBJ2-7; D gene: TRBD1; clone size: few
CDR3 protein: CASSSRGIADTQYF; CDR3 DNA: TGTGCCAGCAGCTCTCGCGGGATTGCAGATACGCAGTATTTT; V gene: TRBV7-6; J gene: TRBJ2-3; D gene: -; clone size: -
CDR3 protein: CSASKRFDDEKLFF; CDR3 DNA: TGCAGTGCTAGTAAGCGATTCGACGATGAAAAACTGTTTTTT; V gene: TRBV20-1; J gene: TRBJ1-4; D gene: -; clone size: -
CDR3 protein: CASSFASTGELFF; CDR3 DNA: TGTGCCAGCAGTTTTGCGAGCACCGGGGAGCTGTTTTTT; V gene: TRBV12-3/TRBV12-4; J gene: TRBJ2-2; D gene: -; clone size: many
CDR3 protein: CASSLSSETQYF; CDR3 DNA: TGTGCCAGCAGCTTGAGTTCGGAGACCCAGTACTTC; V gene: TRBV5-6; J gene: TRBJ2-5; D gene: -; clone size: -
CDR3 protein: CASSQDWPSDQEQFF; CDR3 DNA: TGCGCCAGCAGCCAAGATTGGCCTAGTGATCAGGAGCAGTTCTTC; V gene: TRBV4-1; J gene: TRBJ2-1; D gene: -; clone size: -
CDR3 protein: CATSRDGLAAYNEQFF; CDR3 DNA: TGTGCCACCAGCAGAGATGGACTAGCGGCATACAATGAGCAGTTCTTC; V gene: TRBV15; J gene: TRBJ2-1; D gene: TRBD2; clone size: few
CDR3 protein: CASSDGTSGGPSSYNEQFF; CDR3 DNA: TGTGCCAGCAGTGATGGGACTAGCGGGGGGCCGAGCTCCTACAATGAGCAGTTCTTC; V gene: TRBV2; J gene: TRBJ2-1; D gene: TRBD2; clone size: -
CDR3 protein: CASSLSGGVPETQYF; CDR3 DNA: TGTGCCAGCAGCCTAAGCGGGGGGGTACCGGAGACCCAGTACTTC; V gene: TRBV13; J gene: TRBJ2-5; D gene: TRBD2; clone size: -
CDR3 protein: CASSPQGTTSYNEQFF; CDR3 DNA: TGTGCCAGCAGCCCTCAGGGGACCACCTCCTACAATGAGCAGTTCTTC; V gene: TRBV5-5; J gene: TRBJ2-1; D gene: -; clone size: -
CDR3 protein: CASSSGTGTGYTF; CDR3 DNA: TGTGCCAGCAGTTCCGGGACAGGGACTGGCTACACCTTC; V gene: TRBV12-3/TRBV12-4; J gene: TRBJ1-2; D gene: TRBD1; clone size: -
CDR3 protein: CATSDPGKDYGYTF; CDR3 DNA: TGTGCCACCAGTGATCCAGGCAAGGACTATGGCTACACCTTC; V gene: TRBV24-1; J gene: TRBJ1-2; D gene: -; clone size: -
CDR3 protein: CASSPAPGLAWVGGNIQYF; CDR3 DNA: TGTGCCAGCAGTCCAGCTCCGGGACTAGCATGGGTCGGCGGAAACATTCAGTACTTC; V gene: TRBV6-2/TRBV6-3; J gene: TRBJ2-4; D gene: TRBD2; clone size: -
CDR3 protein: CASSSDRDGTEAFF; CDR3 DNA: TGTGCCAGCAGCTCGGACAGGGATGGCACTGAAGCTTTCTTT; V gene: TRBV12-3/TRBV12-4; J gene: TRBJ1-1; D gene: TRBD1; clone size: -
CDR3 protein: CASSLALDTQYF; CDR3 DNA: TGTGCCAGCAGCTTAGCGTTAGATACGCAGTATTTT; V gene: TRBV7-2; J gene: TRBJ2-3; D gene: -; clone size: few
CDR3 protein: CASSLSTENYGYTF; CDR3 DNA: TGTGCCAGTAGTCTCTCGACGGAGAACTATGGCTACACCTTC; V gene: TRBV19; J gene: TRBJ1-2; D gene: -; clone size: many
CDR3 protein: CSAISYRGTNEQFF; CDR3 DNA: TGCAGTGCTATCTCCTACCGGGGTACAAATGAGCAGTTCTTC; V gene: TRBV20-1; J gene: TRBJ2-1; D gene: -; clone size: few
CDR3 protein: CASSLLAGRQETQYF; CDR3 DNA: TGTGCCAGCAGTTTATTAGCGGGCCGGCAAGAGACCCAGTACTTC; V gene: TRBV6-5; J gene: TRBJ2-5; D gene: TRBD2; clone size: few
CDR3 protein: CSANLGLLGEQPQHF; CDR3 DNA: TGCAGTGCAAATCTAGGTCTGTTAGGGGAACAGCCCCAGCATTTT; V gene: TRBV20-1; J gene: TRBJ1-5; D gene: -; clone size: -
CDR3 protein: CASTLSGELFF; CDR3 DNA: TGTGCCAGCACCCTCTCGGGGGAGCTGTTTTTT; V gene: TRBV12-3/TRBV12-4; J gene: TRBJ2-2; D gene: -; clone size: -
CDR3 protein: CAISESPGGIQPQHF; CDR3 DNA: TGTGCCATCAGTGAGTCGCCAGGGGGGATTCAGCCCCAGCATTTT; V gene: TRBV10-3; J gene: TRBJ1-5; D gene: TRBD1; clone size: many
CDR3 protein: CASSQPVPGQMNTEAFF; CDR3 DNA: TGTGCCAGCAGCCAACCTGTTCCGGGACAGATGAACACTGAAGCTTTCTTT; V gene: TRBV14; J gene: TRBJ1-1; D gene: TRBD1; clone size: -
CDR3 protein: CTSRGKTDSYSPLHF; CDR3 DNA: TGCACCAGCCGCGGGAAGACAGACTCTTACTCACCCCTCCACTTT; V gene: TRBV5-1; J gene: TRBJ1-6; D gene: -; clone size: -
CDR3 protein: CASSILLGHVNTEAFF; CDR3 DNA: TGTGCCAGTAGTATCCTACTCGGACACGTGAACACTGAAGCTTTCTTT; V gene: TRBV19; J gene: TRBJ1-1; D gene: -; clone size: few
CDR3 protein: CASSFRQGVTEAFF; CDR3 DNA: TGTGCCAGCAGTTTTCGACAAGGGGTCACTGAAGCTTTCTTT; V gene: TRBV28; J gene: TRBJ1-1; D gene: -; clone size: -
CDR3 protein: CASSIVAGGPVGELFF; CDR3 DNA: TGTGCCAGTAGTATAGTAGCGGGGGGGCCGGTAGGGGAGCTGTTTTTT; V gene: TRBV19; J gene: TRBJ2-2; D gene: TRBD2; clone size: -
CDR3 protein: CASSSRTSGGYNEQFF; CDR3 DNA: TGTGCCAGCAGTTCACGGACTAGCGGGGGCTACAATGAGCAGTTCTTC; V gene: TRBV12-3/TRBV12-4; J gene: TRBJ2-1; D gene: TRBD2; clone size: few
CDR3 protein: CASSLNRAHGNTEAFF; CDR3 DNA: TGTGCCAGCAGTCTCAACAGGGCTCATGGGAACACTGAAGCTTTCTTT; V gene: TRBV6-2/TRBV6-3; J gene: TRBJ1-1; D gene: -; clone size: -